The 25 T cell receptor beta chains reported below all come from one sample, sequenced in a study of blood T cell repertoires in COVID-19. The repertoire was sequenced with immunoSEQ multiplex PCR; TCRdb's copy has only in-frame clones and lacks some. The table records roughly 19,000 clones, approximately 88% of them present only once. Source material: PBMCs or T cells enriched from blood (not recorded which). Receptors originate from a woman aged 25 to 39 who had recovered from COVID-19.

The rearrangement links TRBV6-2 or TRBV6-3 to TRBJ2-7; D is perhaps TRBD1 (6 bases). This CDR3 is 14 amino acids long. V lost 4 bases and J 2 bases, leaving 12 bases between the germline ends. Germline-derived CDR1 and CDR2 are MNHEY and SVGEGT. Here the CDR3 DNA reads TGTGCCAGCAGTTCCCCCGGACAGCCCTACGAGCAGTACTTC. It specifies CASSSPGQPYEQYF.

The chain couples TRBV24-1 to TRBJ2-1, with 10 positions matching TRBD1. The CDR3 sequence is 14 residues long. The germline V gene has CDR1 KGHDR and CDR2 SFDVKD. V lost 4 bases, J lost 8 bases, and 4 bases stayed unmatched. CDR3 amino acids: CATSDRDRGYEQFF. The DNA for the CDR3 is TGTGCCACCAGTGACCGGGACAGGGGATATGAGCAGTTCTTC.

This clone turned up a few times. The chain joins TRBV29-1 to TRBJ1-2; the D gene is possibly TRBD1 (5 bases). The germline CDR1 and CDR2 sequences are SQVTM and ANQGSEA. This CDR3 comprises 13 residues. The germline V and J ends were trimmed by 2 bases and 4 bases, with 11 bases remaining between them. This CDR3 is CSVESGGSYGYTF. In DNA form, the CDR3 reads TGCAGCGTTGAATCGGGGGGGAGCTATGGCTACACCTTC. The variable domain in full, with the rest retrieved from reference TRBV29-1 and TRBJ1-2, is SAVISQKPSRDICQRGTSLTIQCQVDSQVTMMFWYRQQPGQSLTLIATANQGSEATYESGFVIDKFPISRPNLTFSTLTVSNMSPEDSSIYLCSVESGGSYGYTFGSGTRLTVV.

This chain connects TRBV6-5 to TRBJ1-1; TRBD1 might be the D (6 bases). Germline CDR1 is MNHEY and CDR2 is SVGAGI. The CDR3 runs to 14 residues. The V end was cut by 1 base, the J end by 10 bases, with 16 bases between. The CDR3 loop reads CASSYLPGGAGAFF. As DNA, the CDR3 is TGTGCCAGCAGTTACTTGCCGGGGGGCGCCGGAGCTTTCTTT.

V is TRBV18 and J is TRBJ2-7, with 10 bases identical to TRBD2. The CDR3 loop spans 17 amino acids. Germline CDR1 reads KGHSH; CDR2 reads LQKENI. Trimming took 5 bases from V and 2 from J; bases not matched to a gene: 12. The CDR3 sequence is CASSSGLAGVRTYEQYF. Written as DNA, the CDR3 is TGTGCCAGCTCAAGCGGGCTAGCGGGGGTCCGAACCTACGAGCAGTACTTC.

The chain carries TRBV19 and TRBJ1-6; D is perhaps TRBD1 (6 bases). The CDR3 covers 14 residues. CDR1 and CDR2 from the germline V gene are LNHDA and SQIVND (reference sequence). The V end lost 0 bases, the J end lost 10 bases, and 10 bases lay between the germline ends. The CDR3 nucleotides are TGTGCCAGTAGTATAGAAGGGGGAGAATCACCCCTCCACTTT. Translated, it gives CASSIEGGESPLHF.

V is TRBV30 and J is TRBJ2-3, with TRBD2 matching 7 bases. There are 14 residues in the CDR3. V was pared by 6 bases and J by 4 bases, with 10 bases of the junction left unmatched. Looked up from germline, CDR1 is GTSNPN and CDR2 is SVGIG (reference sequence). This CDR3 reads CACDTGLSADTQYF. Here the CDR3 DNA reads TGTGCCTGTGATACGGGACTATCGGCAGATACGCAGTATTTT.

The genes are TRBV15 and TRBJ1-1; a possible D gene is TRBD1 (5 bases). V gave up 5 bases and J gave up 10 bases, with 26 bases separating them. The CDR3 sequence is 16 residues long. Germline V gene lookup returns CDR1 LNHNV and CDR2 YYDKDF (reference sequence). In DNA form, the CDR3 reads TGTGCCACCAGCCCCAACCTCGCGGGCGGGGGAGAGCGAGCTTTCTTT. It encodes CATSPNLAGGGERAFF.

This sequence joins TRBV29-1 and TRBJ1-5; 7 nucleotides agree with TRBD1. The germline gives CDR1 SQVTM, CDR2 ANQGSEA. This CDR3 has 12 amino acids. The trim removed 7 bases at V and 7 bases at J, leaving 7 bases unmatched. The CDR3 coding sequence is TGCAGCGCAGGGACAGAAGGGCAGCCCCAGCATTTT. Translated, it gives CSAGTEGQPQHF.

The CDR3, as DNA: TGTGCCAGCAGCCAAAGGCAGGGGCCAGATACGCAGTATTTT. Translated, it gives CASSQRQGPDTQYF. The genes are TRBV3-1 (or the pseudogene TRBV3-2) and TRBJ2-3; possible D gene TRBD1, 6 bases. Germline lookup yields CDR1 LGHDT and CDR2 YNNKEL (reference sequence). The CDR3 is 14 amino acids. Trimming left V 2 bases short and J 4 bases short, with 10 bases between.

This chain links TRBV6-4 with TRBJ2-3; TRBD2 matches at 7 bases. Germline CDR1 and CDR2: MRHNA and SNTAGT. With V trimmed by 0 bases and J by 1 base, 4 bases remained unmatched. This CDR3 is 16 amino acids long. The CDR3 here is CASSDSPSGGTDTQYF. As DNA, the CDR3 is TGTGCCAGCAGTGACTCACCCAGCGGGGGCACAGATACGCAGTATTTT.

This sequence joins TRBV11-2 and TRBJ2-3, with TRBD2 as a possible D gene (5 bases). The CDR3 totals 15 residues. V gave up 2 bases and J gave up 3 bases, with 12 bases separating them. In germline, CDR1 is SGHAT, CDR2 FQNNGV. The CDR3 loop reads CASSLIGRGTDTQYF. CDR3 nucleotide sequence: TGTGCCAGCAGCTTAATTGGACGGGGAACAGATACGCAGTATTTT.

The CDR3 DNA is TGTGCCAGCAGTATCCCCGGACTAGACGATAAGGTGAAGCAGTTCTTC. This codes for CASSIPGLDDKVKQFF. This chain links TRBV28 with TRBJ2-1, with 7 bases that match TRBD2. V trimming: 5 bases; J trimming: 11 bases; junction bases outside the gene matches: 18. The CDR3 has 16 amino acids. The germline gives CDR1 MDHEN, CDR2 SYDVKM.

This rearrangement joins TRBV6-5 to TRBJ1-5; D perhaps matches TRBD1 (5 bases). The CDR3 runs to 12 residues. Germline assignment: CDR1 MNHEY and CDR2 SVGAGI. Between the trimmed V and J ends, which lost 4 bases and 9 bases, there was a span of 10 bases. The CDR3, as DNA: TGTGCCAGCAGTTTTTTGGGGCGGCCCCAGCATTTT. It translates to CASSFLGRPQHF.

The CDR3 spells CSASPRTGASEQYF. The CDR3, as DNA: TGCAGTGCTAGTCCCAGGACAGGGGCGAGCGAGCAGTACTTC. The J gene is TRBJ2-7, the V gene TRBV20-1; 9 nucleotides agree with TRBD1. This CDR3 spans 14 amino acids. CDR1 and CDR2 from the germline V gene are DFQATT and SNEGSKA (reference sequence). Unmatched junction bases numbered 9, after V lost 3 bases and J lost 6 bases.

Only one count was recorded for this clone. This sequence joins TRBV5-1 and TRBJ1-6; tentatively, D is TRBD1 (5 bases). Germline CDR1 is SGHRS and CDR2 is YFSETQ. The CDR3 contains 15 residues. V dropped 4 bases and J dropped 7 bases, with 15 bases sitting between them. CDR3 protein: CASSAGLIGNSPLHF. The CDR3 region has the DNA TGCGCCAGCAGCGCGGGGCTGATTGGGAATTCACCCCTCCACTTT.

V and J are TRBV7-3 and TRBJ2-6, with D tentatively TRBD1 (5 bases). Trimming removed 4 bases at V and 2 bases at J, with 15 bases between. CDR1 is SGHTA and CDR2 is FQGTGA in the germline V gene. This CDR3 is built from 17 residues. CDR3 sequence (DNA): TGTGCCAGCAGCTCCAATCCAGGGCTGGCTGGGGCCAACGTCCTGACTTTC. Its protein product is CASSSNPGLAGANVLTF.

The rearrangement joins TRBV6-1 to TRBJ2-2, with D maybe TRBD2 (5 bases). Germline V gene sequence: CDR1 MNHNS, CDR2 SASEGT. This CDR3 is 12 amino acids long. V lost 6 bases and J 7 bases, leaving 9 bases between the germline ends. As DNA, the CDR3 is TGTGCCAGCAGCCTCGGAGGCGGGGAGCTGTTTTTT. Its protein is CASSLGGGELFF.

The V gene is TRBV6-2 or TRBV6-3, the J gene TRBJ2-5, with TRBD2 matching 10 bases. The junction had 11 bases not matched to a gene; V was cut back by 5 bases and J by 5 bases. From germline, CDR1 is MNHEY and CDR2 SVGEGT. The CDR3 contains 16 residues. CDR3 region: CASSTLLAGARETQYF. The CDR3 DNA reads TGTGCCAGCAGTACCTTGCTAGCGGGGGCACGGGAGACCCAGTACTTC.

This chain joins TRBV5-8 and TRBJ1-2, with D tentatively TRBD1 (6 bases). The CDR3 spans 11 residues. CDR1 is SGHTS, CDR2 YDEGEE, per germline. The V gene lost 6 bases and the J gene lost 8 bases, with 11 bases spanning the gap. Here the CDR3 DNA reads TGTGCCAGCACAGACAGGATCGGCTACACCTTC. Translation gives CASTDRIGYTF.

The table lists this clone with a few counts. The V call is TRBV25-1, the J call TRBJ1-3; 10 nucleotides align to TRBD1. Germline CDR1 is MGHDK and CDR2 is SYGVNS. Germline trimming cut 4 bases from V and 6 bases from J; bases unmatched to any gene: 6. The CDR3 runs 15 residues. As DNA, the CDR3 is TGTGCCAGCAGTGGTTTGGGACAGGGGCCAAACACCATATATTTT. Its translation is CASSGLGQGPNTIYF.

The chain employs TRBV7-6 and TRBJ2-1, with 10 bases aligning to TRBD2. After removal of 5 bases from V and 4 bases from J, the junction contained 11 bases not matched to a gene. From germline, CDR1 is SGHVS and CDR2 FNYEAQ. The CDR3 has 17 amino acids. In nucleotides, the CDR3 is TGTGCCAGCAGCGAATTCGCCGGGACTAGCGAGTACAATGAGCAGTTCTTC. It translates to CASSEFAGTSEYNEQFF.

This clone was seen just once. The chain carries TRBV21-1 and TRBJ1-4. TRBV21-1 is deemed a pseudogene. This CDR3 contains 16 residues. The CDR3 DNA sequence: TGTGCCAGCAGCCCGCCGGAGTGGAGGGACCGGGAAAAACTGTTTTTT. As protein: CASSPPEWRDREKLFF.

The chain joins TRBV6-5 to TRBJ1-2; no definite D call. V was clipped by 11 bases and J by 5 bases, with 18 bases between them. CDR3 length: 13 amino acids. From germline, CDR1 is MNHEY and CDR2 SVGAGI. The CDR3 DNA sequence: TGTGCCTGCTACTCAACAGAGCTTTATGGCTACACCTTC. This gives the protein CACYSTELYGYTF.

The V call is TRBV14, the J call TRBJ1-3, with unresolved D. The V gene's germline CDR1 is SGHDN and CDR2 FVKESK. The CDR3 length is 14 residues. Trimming pared 0 bases from V and 0 bases from J, leaving 3 bases between. CDR3 amino acids: CASSQDSSGNTIYF. In DNA, the CDR3 is TGTGCCAGCAGCCAAGACAGCTCTGGAAACACCATATATTTT.